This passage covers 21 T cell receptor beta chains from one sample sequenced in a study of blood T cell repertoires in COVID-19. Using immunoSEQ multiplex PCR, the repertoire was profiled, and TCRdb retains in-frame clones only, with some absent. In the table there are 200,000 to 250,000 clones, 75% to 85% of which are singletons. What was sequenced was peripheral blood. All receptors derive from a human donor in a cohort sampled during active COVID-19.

In nucleotides, the CDR3 is TGTGCCAGCAGCTACAGGGAGAACACTGAAGCTTTCTTT. It encodes CASSYRENTEAFF. The chain carries TRBV27 and TRBJ1-1, with D possibly matching TRBD1 (6 bases). The germline V gene has CDR1 MNHEY and CDR2 SMNVEV (reference sequence). The CDR3 length is 13 residues. The germline V and J ends were trimmed by 6 bases and 1 base, with 9 bases remaining between them.

CDR3 region: CASSLDQGETQYF. The CDR3 DNA reads as TGTGCCAGCAGCTTAGATCAGGGGGAGACCCAGTACTTC. The chain is built from TRBV11-2 and TRBJ2-5, with a weak D call TRBD1 (6 bases). V gave up 0 bases and J gave up 5 bases, with 7 bases separating them. Per germline, CDR1 SGHAT and CDR2 FQNNGV. The CDR3 extends over 13 amino acids.

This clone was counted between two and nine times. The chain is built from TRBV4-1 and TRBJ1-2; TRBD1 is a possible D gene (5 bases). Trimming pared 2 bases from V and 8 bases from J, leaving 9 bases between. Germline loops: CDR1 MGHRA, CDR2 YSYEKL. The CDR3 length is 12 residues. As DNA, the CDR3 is TGCGCCAGCAGCCAAACAGGTGCCGGCTACACCTTC. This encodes CASSQTGAGYTF.

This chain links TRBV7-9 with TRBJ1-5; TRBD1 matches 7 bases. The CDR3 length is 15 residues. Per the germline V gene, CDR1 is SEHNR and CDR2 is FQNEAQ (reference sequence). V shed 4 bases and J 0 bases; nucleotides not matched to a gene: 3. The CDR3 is CASSSGQDSNQPQHF. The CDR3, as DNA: TGTGCCAGCAGCTCCGGACAGGATAGCAATCAGCCCCAGCATTTT.

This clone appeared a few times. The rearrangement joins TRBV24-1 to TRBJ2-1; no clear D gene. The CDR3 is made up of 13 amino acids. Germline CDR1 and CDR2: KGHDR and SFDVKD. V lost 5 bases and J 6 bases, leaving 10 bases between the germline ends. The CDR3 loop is CATSGYKRNEQFF. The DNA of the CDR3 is TGTGCCACCAGTGGCTACAAGCGCAATGAGCAGTTCTTC.

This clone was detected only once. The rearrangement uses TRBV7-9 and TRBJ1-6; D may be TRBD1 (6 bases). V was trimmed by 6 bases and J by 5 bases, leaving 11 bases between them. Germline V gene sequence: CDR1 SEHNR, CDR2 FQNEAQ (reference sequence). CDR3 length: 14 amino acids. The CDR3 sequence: CASSLQGNNSPLHF. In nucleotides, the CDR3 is TGTGCCAGCAGTTTACAGGGAAATAATTCACCCCTCCACTTT.

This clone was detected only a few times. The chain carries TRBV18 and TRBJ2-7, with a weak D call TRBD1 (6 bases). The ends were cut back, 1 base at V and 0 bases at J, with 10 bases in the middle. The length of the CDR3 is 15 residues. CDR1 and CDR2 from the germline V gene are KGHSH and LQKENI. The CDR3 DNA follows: TGTGCCAGCTCACCACTGGACAGCAGCTCCTACGAGCAGTACTTC. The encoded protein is CASSPLDSSSYEQYF.

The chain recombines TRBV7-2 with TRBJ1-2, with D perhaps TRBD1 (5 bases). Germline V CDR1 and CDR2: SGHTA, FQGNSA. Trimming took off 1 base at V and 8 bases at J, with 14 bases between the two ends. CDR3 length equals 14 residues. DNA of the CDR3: TGTGCCAGCAGCTTAGGCCAGACGGCAGGGGGCTACACCTTC. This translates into CASSLGQTAGGYTF.

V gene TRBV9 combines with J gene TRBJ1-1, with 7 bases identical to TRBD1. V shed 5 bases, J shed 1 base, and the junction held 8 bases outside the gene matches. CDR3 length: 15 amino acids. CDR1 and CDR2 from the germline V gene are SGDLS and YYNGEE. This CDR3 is CASRETGQTNTEAFF. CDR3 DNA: TGTGCCAGCAGGGAGACGGGACAGACGAACACTGAAGCTTTCTTT. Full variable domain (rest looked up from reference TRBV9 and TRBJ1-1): DSGVTQTPKHLITATGQRVTLRCSPRSGDLSVYWYQQSLDQGLQFLIQYYNGEERAKGNILERFSAQQFPDLHSELNLSSLELGDSALYFCASRETGQTNTEAFFGQGTRLTVV.

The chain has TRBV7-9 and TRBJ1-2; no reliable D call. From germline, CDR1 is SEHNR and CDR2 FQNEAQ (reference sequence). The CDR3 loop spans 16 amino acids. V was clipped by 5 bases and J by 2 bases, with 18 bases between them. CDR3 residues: CASSPRGQVRNYGYTF. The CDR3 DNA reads TGTGCCAGCAGCCCCCGCGGGCAGGTCAGAAACTATGGCTACACCTTC.

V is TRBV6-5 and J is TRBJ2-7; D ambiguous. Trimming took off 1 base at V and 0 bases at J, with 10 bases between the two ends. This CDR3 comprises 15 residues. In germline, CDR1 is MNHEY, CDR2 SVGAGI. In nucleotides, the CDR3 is TGTGCCAGCAGTTACTTTTCCAAGAGCTCCTACGAGCAGTACTTC. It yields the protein CASSYFSKSSYEQYF.

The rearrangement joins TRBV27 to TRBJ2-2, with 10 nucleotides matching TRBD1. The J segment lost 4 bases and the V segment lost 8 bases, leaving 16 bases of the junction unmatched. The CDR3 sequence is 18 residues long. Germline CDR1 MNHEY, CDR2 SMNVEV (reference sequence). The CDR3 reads CASRGGQGFISATGELFF. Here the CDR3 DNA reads TGTGCCAGCCGAGGGGGACAGGGGTTTATTTCAGCCACCGGGGAGCTGTTTTTT.

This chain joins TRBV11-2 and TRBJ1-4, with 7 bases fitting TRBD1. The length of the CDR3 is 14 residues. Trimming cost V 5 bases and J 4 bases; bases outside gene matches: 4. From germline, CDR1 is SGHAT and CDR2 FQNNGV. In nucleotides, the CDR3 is TGTGCCAGCAGCCCTGGGACAGTTAATGAAAAACTGTTTTTT. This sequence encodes CASSPGTVNEKLFF.

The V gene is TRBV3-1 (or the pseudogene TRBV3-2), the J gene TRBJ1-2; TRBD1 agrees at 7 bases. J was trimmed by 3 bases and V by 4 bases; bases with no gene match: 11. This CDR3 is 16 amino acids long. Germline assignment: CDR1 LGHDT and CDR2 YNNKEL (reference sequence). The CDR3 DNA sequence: TGTGCCAGCAGCCGGGACAGCTCTGAAGGGTACTATGGCTACACCTTC. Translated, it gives CASSRDSSEGYYGYTF.

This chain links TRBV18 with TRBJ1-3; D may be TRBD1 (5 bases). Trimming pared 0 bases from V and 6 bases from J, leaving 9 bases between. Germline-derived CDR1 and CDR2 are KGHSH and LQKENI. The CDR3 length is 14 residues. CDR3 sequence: CASSPPGGENTIYF. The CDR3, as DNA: TGTGCCAGCTCACCACCGGGGGGTGAAAACACCATATATTTT.

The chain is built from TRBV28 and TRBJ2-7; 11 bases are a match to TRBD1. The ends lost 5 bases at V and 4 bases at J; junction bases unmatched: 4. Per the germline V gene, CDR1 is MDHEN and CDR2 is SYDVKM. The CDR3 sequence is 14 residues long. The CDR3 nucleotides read TGTGCCAGCAGTCAAGGGGACAGGGGGTACGAGCAGTACTTC. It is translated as CASSQGDRGYEQYF.

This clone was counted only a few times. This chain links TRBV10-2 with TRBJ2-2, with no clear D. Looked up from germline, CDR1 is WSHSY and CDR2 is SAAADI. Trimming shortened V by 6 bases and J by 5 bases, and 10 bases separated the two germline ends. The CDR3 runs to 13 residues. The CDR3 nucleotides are TGCGCCAGCAGCCCCGGAGCAACCGGGGAGCTGTTTTTT. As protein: CASSPGATGELFF.

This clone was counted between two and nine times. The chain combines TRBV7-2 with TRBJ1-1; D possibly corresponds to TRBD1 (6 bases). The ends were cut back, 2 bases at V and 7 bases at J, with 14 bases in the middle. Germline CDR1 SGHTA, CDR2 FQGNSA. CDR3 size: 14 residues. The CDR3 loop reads CASSLRRTVGEAFF. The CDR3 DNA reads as TGTGCCAGCAGCTTACGTAGGACAGTGGGTGAAGCTTTCTTT.

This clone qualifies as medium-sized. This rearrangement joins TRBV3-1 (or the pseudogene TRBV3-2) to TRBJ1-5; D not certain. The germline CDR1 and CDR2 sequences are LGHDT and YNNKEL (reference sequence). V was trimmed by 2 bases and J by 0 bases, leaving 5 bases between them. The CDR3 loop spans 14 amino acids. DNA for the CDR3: TGTGCCAGCAGCCAAAGCAATAGCAATCAGCCCCAGCATTTT. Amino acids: CASSQSNSNQPQHF.

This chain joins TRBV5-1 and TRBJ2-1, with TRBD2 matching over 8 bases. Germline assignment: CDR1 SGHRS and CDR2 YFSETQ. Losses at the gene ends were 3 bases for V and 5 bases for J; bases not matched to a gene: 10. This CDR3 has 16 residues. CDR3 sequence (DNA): TGCGCCAGCAGCTCGGCTGGAGCGGGGGATAACAATGAGCAGTTCTTC. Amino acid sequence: CASSSAGAGDNNEQFF. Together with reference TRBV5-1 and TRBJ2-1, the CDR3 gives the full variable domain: KAGVTQTPRYLIKTRGQQVTLSCSPISGHRSVSWYQQTPGQGLQFLFEYFSETQRNKGNFPGRFSGRQFSNSRSEMNVSTLELGDSALYLCASSSAGAGDNNEQFFGPGTRLTVL.

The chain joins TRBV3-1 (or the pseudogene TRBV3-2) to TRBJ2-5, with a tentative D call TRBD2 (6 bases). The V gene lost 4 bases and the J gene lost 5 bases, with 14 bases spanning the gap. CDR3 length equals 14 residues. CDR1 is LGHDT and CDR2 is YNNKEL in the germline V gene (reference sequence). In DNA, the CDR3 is TGTGCCAGCAGCCCTGGGGGGATTGTGGAGACCCAGTACTTC. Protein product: CASSPGGIVETQYF.